This T cell receptor beta chain was recovered during a study of technical replicates of blood from several donors. Some clones are missing from TCRdb's copy, which holds only in-frame ones; the method was immunoSEQ multiplex PCR. The repertoire holds 95,000 to 100,000 clones, 96% seen once, with roughly 0.19% in the top ten. The germline gives CDR1 SGHNT, CDR2 YYREEE (reference sequence). The CDR3 consists of 13 residues. Trimming at V came to 2 bases and at J to 8 bases, leaving 4 bases not matched to a gene. This clonotype originated in a human donor in good health. The chain recombines TRBV5-4 with TRBJ2-1; 7 bases map to TRBD2. Sequenced input: T cells isolated from PBMCs. CDR3 sequence (DNA): TGTGCCAGCAGCTTTGGGGGGGTCGATGAGCAGTTCTTC. Translating gives CASSFGGVDEQFF.